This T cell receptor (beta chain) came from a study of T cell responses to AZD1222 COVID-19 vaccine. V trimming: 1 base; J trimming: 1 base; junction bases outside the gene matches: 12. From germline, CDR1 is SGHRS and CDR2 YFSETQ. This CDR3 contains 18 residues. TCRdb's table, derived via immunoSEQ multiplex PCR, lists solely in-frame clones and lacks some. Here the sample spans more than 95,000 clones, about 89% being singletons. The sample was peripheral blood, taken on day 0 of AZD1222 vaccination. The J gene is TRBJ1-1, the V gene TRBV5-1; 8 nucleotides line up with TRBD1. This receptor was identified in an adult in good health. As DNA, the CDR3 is TGCGCCAGCAGCTTGCGATCCGCAACACAGGGGGGGAACACTGAAGCTTTCTTT. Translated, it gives CASSLRSATQGGNTEAFF.